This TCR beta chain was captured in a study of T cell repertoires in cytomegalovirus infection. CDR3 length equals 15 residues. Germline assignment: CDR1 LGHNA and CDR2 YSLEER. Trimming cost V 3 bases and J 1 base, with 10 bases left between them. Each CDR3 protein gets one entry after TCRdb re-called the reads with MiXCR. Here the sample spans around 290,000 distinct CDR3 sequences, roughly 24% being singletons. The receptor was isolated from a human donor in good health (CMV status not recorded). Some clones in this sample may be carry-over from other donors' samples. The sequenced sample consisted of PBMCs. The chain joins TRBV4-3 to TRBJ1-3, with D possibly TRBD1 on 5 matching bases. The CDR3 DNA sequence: TGCGCCAGCAGCCAGGACACAGGATCTGGAAACACCATATATTTT. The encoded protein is CASSQDTGSGNTIYF.